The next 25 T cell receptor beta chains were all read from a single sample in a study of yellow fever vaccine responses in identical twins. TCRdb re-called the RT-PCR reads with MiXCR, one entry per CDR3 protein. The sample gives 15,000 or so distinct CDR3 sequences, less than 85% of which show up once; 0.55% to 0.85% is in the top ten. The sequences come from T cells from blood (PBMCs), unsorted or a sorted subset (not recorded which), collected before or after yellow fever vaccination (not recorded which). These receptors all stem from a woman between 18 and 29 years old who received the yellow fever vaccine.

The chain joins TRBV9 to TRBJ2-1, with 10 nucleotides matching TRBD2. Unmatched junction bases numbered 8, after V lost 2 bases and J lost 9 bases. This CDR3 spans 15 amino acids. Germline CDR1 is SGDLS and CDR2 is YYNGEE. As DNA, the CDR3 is TGTGCCAGCAGCGTTGGAGCGGGGGGGCGGGGTGAGCAGTTCTTC. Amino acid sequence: CASSVGAGGRGEQFF.

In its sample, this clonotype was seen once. CDR3 protein: CASSWAQMNTEAFF. The CDR3 coding sequence is TGTGCCAGTAGTTGGGCCCAAATGAACACTGAAGCTTTCTTT. The V call is TRBV19, the J call TRBJ1-1; no firm D call. The V gene lost 5 bases and the J gene lost 0 bases, with 10 bases spanning the gap. The length of the CDR3 is 14 residues. Germline CDR1 and CDR2: LNHDA and SQIVND (reference sequence).

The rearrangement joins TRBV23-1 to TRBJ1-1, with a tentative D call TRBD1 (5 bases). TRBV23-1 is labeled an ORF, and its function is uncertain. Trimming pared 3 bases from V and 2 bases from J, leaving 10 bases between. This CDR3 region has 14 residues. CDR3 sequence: CASSHLGVNTEAFF. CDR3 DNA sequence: TGCGCCAGCAGTCATCTAGGGGTCAACACTGAAGCTTTCTTT.

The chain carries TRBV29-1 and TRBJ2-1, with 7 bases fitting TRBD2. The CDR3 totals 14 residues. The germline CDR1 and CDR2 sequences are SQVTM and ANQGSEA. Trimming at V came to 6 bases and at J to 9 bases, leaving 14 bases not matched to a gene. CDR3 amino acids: CSVLRLALFGEQFF. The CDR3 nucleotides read TGCAGCGTCCTCCGACTAGCTTTGTTCGGTGAGCAGTTCTTC.

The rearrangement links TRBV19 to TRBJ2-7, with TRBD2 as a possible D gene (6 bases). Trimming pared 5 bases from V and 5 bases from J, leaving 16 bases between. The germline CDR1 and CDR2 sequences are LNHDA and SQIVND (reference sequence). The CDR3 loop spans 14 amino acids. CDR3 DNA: TGTGCCAGTAGTCCCCCGGGACTCTACCACGAGCAGTACTTC. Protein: CASSPPGLYHEQYF.

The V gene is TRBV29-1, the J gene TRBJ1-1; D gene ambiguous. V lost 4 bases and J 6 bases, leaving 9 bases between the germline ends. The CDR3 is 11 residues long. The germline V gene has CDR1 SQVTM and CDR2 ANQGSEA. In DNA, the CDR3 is TGCAGCGTTGTGGAATTCTCTGAAGCTTTCTTT. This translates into CSVVEFSEAFF.

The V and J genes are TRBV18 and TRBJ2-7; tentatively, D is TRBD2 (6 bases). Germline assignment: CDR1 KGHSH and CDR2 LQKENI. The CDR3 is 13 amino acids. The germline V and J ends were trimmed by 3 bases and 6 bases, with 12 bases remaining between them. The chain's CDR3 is CASSPSGLGEQYV. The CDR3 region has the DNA TGTGCCAGCTCACCGTCGGGACTGGGCGAGCAGTACGTC.

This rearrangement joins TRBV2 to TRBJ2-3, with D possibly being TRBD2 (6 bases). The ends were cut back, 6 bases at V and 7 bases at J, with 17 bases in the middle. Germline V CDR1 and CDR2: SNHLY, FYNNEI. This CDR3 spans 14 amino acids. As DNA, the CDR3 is TGTGCCAGCAGAACCCCGGGACTCGCGCATACGCAGTATTTT. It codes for CASRTPGLAHTQYF. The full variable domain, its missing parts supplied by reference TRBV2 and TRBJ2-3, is EPEVTQTPSHQVTQMGQEVILRCVPISNHLYFYWYRQILGQKVEFLVSFYNNEISEKSEIFDDQFSVERPDGSNFTLKIRSTKLEDSAMYFCASRTPGLAHTQYFGPGTRLTVL.

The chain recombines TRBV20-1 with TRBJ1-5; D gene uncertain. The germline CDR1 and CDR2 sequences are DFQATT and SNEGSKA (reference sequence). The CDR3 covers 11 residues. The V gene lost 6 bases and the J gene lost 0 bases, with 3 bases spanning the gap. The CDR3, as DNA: TGCAGTGCCGGTAGCAATCAGCCCCAGCATTTT. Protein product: CSAGSNQPQHF.

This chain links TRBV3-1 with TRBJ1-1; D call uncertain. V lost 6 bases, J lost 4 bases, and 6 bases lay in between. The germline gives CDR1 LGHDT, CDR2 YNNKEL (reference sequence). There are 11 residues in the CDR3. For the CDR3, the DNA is TGTGCCAGCAGACGTTCCACTGAAGCTTTCTTT. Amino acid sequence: CASRRSTEAFF.

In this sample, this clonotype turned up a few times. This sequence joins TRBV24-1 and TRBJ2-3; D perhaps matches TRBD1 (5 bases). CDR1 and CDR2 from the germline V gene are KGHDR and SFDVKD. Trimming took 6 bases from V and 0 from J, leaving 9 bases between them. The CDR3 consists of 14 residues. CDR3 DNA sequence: TGTGCCACCAGTTCAGGACAAAGCACAGATACGCAGTATTTT. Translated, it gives CATSSGQSTDTQYF.

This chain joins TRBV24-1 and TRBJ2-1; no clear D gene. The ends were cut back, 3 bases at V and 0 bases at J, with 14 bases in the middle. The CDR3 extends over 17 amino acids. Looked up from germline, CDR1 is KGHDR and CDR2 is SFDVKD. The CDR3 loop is CATSDTRPESSYNEQFF. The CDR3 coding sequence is TGTGCCACCAGTGATACAAGACCAGAGAGCTCCTACAATGAGCAGTTCTTC.

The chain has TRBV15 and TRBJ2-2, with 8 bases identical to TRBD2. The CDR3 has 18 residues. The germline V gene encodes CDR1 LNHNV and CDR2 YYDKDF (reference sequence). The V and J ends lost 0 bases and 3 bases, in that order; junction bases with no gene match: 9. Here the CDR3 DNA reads TGTGCCACCAGCAGAGATTTATTTTTCGGGGGGGACACCGGGGAGCTGTTTTTT. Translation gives CATSRDLFFGGDTGELFF.

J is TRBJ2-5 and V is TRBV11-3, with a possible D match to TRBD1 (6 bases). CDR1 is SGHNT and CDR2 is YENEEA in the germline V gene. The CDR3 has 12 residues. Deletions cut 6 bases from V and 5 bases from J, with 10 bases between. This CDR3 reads CASSRRGETQYF. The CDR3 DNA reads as TGTGCCAGCAGTCGAAGGGGGGAGACCCAGTACTTC.

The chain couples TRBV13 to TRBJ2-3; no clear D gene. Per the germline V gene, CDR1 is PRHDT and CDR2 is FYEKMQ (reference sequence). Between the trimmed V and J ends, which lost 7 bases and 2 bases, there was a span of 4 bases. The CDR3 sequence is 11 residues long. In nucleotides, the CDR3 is TGTGCCAGCACTCCCACAGATACGCAGTATTTT. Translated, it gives CASTPTDTQYF.

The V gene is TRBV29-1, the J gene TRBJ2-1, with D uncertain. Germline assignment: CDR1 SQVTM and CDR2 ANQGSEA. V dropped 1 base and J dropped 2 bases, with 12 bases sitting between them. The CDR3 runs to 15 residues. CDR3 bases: TGCAGCGTTGAAGGGACCCCTGGGGCCTACAATGAGCAGTTCTTC. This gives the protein CSVEGTPGAYNEQFF.

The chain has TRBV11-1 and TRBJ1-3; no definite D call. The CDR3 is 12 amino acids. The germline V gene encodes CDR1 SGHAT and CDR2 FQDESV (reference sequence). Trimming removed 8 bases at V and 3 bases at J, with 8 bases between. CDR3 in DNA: TGTGCCAGCGGTGGAGGTGGAAACACCATATATTTT. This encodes CASGGGGNTIYF. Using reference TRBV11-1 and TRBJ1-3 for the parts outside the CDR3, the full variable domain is EAEVAQSPRYKITEKSQAVAFWCDPISGHATLYWYRQILGQGPELLVQFQDESVVDDSQLPKDRFSAERLKGVDSTLKIQPAELGDSAMYLCASGGGGNTIYFGEGSWLTVV.

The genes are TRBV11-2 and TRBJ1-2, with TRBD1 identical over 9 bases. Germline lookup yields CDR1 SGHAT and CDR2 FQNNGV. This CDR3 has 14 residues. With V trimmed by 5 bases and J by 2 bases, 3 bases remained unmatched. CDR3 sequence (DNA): TGTGCCAGCAGCCTAGGGACAGGGAACTATGGCTACACCTTC. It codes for CASSLGTGNYGYTF.

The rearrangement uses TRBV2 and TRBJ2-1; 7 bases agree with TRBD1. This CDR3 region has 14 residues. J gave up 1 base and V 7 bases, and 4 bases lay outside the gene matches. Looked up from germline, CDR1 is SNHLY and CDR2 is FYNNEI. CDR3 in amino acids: CASKGAGSYNEQFF. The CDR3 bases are TGTGCCAGCAAGGGGGCCGGATCCTACAATGAGCAGTTCTTC.

The CDR3 nucleotides are TGTGCCAGCAGTGCGACCTGGAAAGCTTTCTTT. Translation gives CASSATWKAFF. V is TRBV2 and J is TRBJ1-1; D is unclear. CDR1 is SNHLY and CDR2 is FYNNEI in the germline V gene. Trimming took 4 bases from V and 9 from J, leaving 9 bases between them. The CDR3 runs to 11 residues.

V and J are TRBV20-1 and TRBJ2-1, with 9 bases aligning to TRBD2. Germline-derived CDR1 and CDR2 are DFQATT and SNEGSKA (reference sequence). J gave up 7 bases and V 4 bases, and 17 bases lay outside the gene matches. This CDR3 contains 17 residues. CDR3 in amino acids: CSANPSSGALPRNEQFF. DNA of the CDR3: TGCAGTGCTAACCCCTCTAGCGGGGCCCTCCCCCGTAATGAGCAGTTCTTC.

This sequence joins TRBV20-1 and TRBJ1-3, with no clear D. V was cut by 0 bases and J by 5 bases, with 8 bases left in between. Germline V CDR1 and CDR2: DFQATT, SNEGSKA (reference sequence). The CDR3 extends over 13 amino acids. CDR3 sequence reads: CSARDNIRNTIYF. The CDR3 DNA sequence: TGCAGTGCTAGAGATAATATAAGAAACACCATATATTTT.

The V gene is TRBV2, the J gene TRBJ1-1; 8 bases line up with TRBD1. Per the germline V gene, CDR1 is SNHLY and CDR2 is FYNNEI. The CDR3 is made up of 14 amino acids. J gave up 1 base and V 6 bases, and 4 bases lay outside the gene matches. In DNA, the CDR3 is TGTGCCAGCAGGGGACAGGAAGGGAACACTGAAGCTTTCTTT. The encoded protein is CASRGQEGNTEAFF.

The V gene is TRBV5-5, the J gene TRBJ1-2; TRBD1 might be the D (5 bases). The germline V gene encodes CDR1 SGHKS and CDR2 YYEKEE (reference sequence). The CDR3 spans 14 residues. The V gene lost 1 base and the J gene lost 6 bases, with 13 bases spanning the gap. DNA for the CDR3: TGTGCCAGCAGCTTGTACGCAGGGACCGATGGCTACACCTTC. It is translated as CASSLYAGTDGYTF.

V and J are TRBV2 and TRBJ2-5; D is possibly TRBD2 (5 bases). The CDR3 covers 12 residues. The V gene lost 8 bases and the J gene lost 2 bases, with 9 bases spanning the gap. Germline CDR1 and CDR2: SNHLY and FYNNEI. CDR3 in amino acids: CASGRLQETQYF. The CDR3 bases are TGTGCCAGCGGGAGACTTCAAGAGACCCAGTACTTC.